A selection of T cell receptor beta chains follows, all from one sample in a study of T cell changes during pregnancy in multiple sclerosis. Generated by immunoSEQ multiplex PCR, the TCRdb table keeps only in-frame clones and is missing some. The sample lists roughly 84,000 clones, 90% to 95% occurring once. The sample was peripheral blood, taken in the third trimester of pregnancy. Every receptor here comes from a female donor in good health, enrolled as a control in a pregnancy study. CDR3s include the opening cysteine and the closing phenylalanine or tryptophan. D genes are given only for firm matches. For some rows the clone size is stated as once, few or many, or as a class when expanded; others skip it.

d_gene	len	v_gene	abundance	j_gene	CDR3nt	CDR3aa
NA	12	TRBV6-1	NA	TRBJ2-3	TGTGCCAGCAGTGACGTCACAGATACGCAGTATTTT	CASSDVTDTQYF
NA	13	TRBV6-6	NA	TRBJ1-1	TGTGCCAGCAGTCCCCGAGTAGACACTGAAGCTTTCTTT	CASSPRVDTEAFF
NA	11	TRBV2	NA	TRBJ1-4	TGTGCCAGCAGCCTGAATGAAAAACTGTTTTTT	CASSLNEKLFF
NA	12	TRBV6-6	once	TRBJ2-2	TGTGCCACTTTAACAGACACCGGGGAGCTGTTTTTT	CATLTDTGELFF
TRBD2	17	TRBV7-9	NA	TRBJ2-5	TGTGCCAGCAGCTTAGGAGGGCTAGCGGGATCCCAAGAGACCCAGTACTTC	CASSLGGLAGSQETQYF
TRBD2	14	TRBV5-4	NA	TRBJ2-7	TGTGCCAGCAGCCCGCAGCGGGAGGGGAACGAGCAGTACTTC	CASSPQREGNEQYF
NA	18	TRBV1	NA	TRBJ1-4	TGCACCAGCCGGGACGGGACTGGAGTACATCCAACTAATGAAAAACTGTTTTTT	CTSRDGTGVHPTNEKLFF
TRBD1	15	TRBV19	NA	TRBJ2-1	TGTGCCAGTAGTCCCGTGACAGGGGTTCAGGGTGAGCAGTTCTTC	CASSPVTGVQGEQFF
NA	15	TRBV5-1	once	TRBJ2-2	TGCGCCAGCAGCTTGGCTCCGACTTTCCCCGGGGAGCTGTTTTTT	CASSLAPTFPGELFF
NA	14	TRBV27	NA	TRBJ2-2	TGTGCCAGCCAGGGGCCTTCTAACACCGGGGAGCTGTTTTTT	CASQGPSNTGELFF
NA	11	TRBV5-8	NA	TRBJ2-7	TGTGCCAGCAGCATTTACTCGCGACAGTACTTC	CASSIYSRQYF
NA	14	TRBV19	NA	TRBJ2-5	TGTGCCAGTAGTACCGCGACGGTCAGGGAGACCCAGTACTTC	CASSTATVRETQYF
TRBD2	15	TRBV10-3	NA	TRBJ2-2	TGTGCCATCAGCGCCGGGACTACTAACACCGGGGAGCTGTTTTTT	CAISAGTTNTGELFF
TRBD1	15	TRBV11-3	NA	TRBJ2-2	TGTGCCAGCAGCTCCCGACAGGGGGGAACCGGGGAGCTGTTTTTT	CASSSRQGGTGELFF
NA	15	TRBV7-9	NA	TRBJ2-1	TGTGCCAGCAGCTCCTTCGGCGGGTTTAGGAATGAGCAGTTCTTC	CASSSFGGFRNEQFF
NA	11	TRBV9	NA	TRBJ2-5	TGTGCCAGCATAGGAGAAGAGACCCAGTACTTC	CASIGEETQYF